This entry lists 26 T cell receptor beta chains sequenced from one sample in a study of cytomegalovirus exposure and HLA in healthy donors. The PCR made use of 60 Vbeta and 13 Jbeta primers. Sequencing used immunoSEQ multiplex PCR; TCRdb keeps in-frame clones, though not all of them. In total, the table holds about 60,000 clones. The sequenced sample was PBMCs. The receptors come from a middle-aged man in good health and CMV-seropositive.

The CDR3 DNA is TGTGCCAGCAGCCCTAGAGGGTCTGGAAACACCATATATTTT. Its protein is CASSPRGSGNTIYF. This sequence joins TRBV7-8 and TRBJ1-3; D is unclear. The CDR3 consists of 14 residues. CDR1 is SGHVS and CDR2 is FQNEAQ in the germline V gene. Trimming shortened V by 5 bases and J by 1 base, and 9 bases separated the two germline ends.

The rearrangement joins TRBV6-5 to TRBJ2-1; 8 nucleotides align to TRBD2. CDR3 length equals 16 residues. The V segment lost 0 bases and the J segment 6 bases; nucleotides outside the gene matches: 7. From germline, CDR1 is MNHEY and CDR2 SVGAGI. The CDR3 protein is CASSYSWTSPLNEQFF. CDR3 coding DNA: TGTGCCAGCAGTTACTCGTGGACTAGCCCCCTCAATGAGCAGTTCTTC.

The rearrangement links TRBV5-1 to TRBJ1-2, with a weak D call TRBD1 (5 bases). The CDR3 extends over 13 amino acids. V dropped 0 bases and J dropped 8 bases, with 11 bases sitting between them. CDR1 is SGHRS, CDR2 YFSETQ, per germline. Here the CDR3 DNA reads TGCGCCAGCAGCTTGGACAGGACGCGGGGCTACACCTTC. Translated, it gives CASSLDRTRGYTF.

This rearrangement joins TRBV29-1 to TRBJ1-5, with TRBD1 matching 7 bases. The CDR3 is made up of 15 amino acids. V dropped 3 bases and J dropped 3; count of bases not matched to a gene: 8. Germline values: CDR1 SQVTM, CDR2 ANQGSEA. The CDR3 region has the DNA TGCAGCGTTGATGGGCAGGGGGTAGACAATCAGCCCCAGCATTTT. Amino acids: CSVDGQGVDNQPQHF.

The chain uses TRBV10-3 and TRBJ2-7, with 8 bases fitting TRBD2. J gave up 9 bases and V 4 bases, and 11 bases lay outside the gene matches. The germline V gene encodes CDR1 ENHRY and CDR2 SYGVKD. This CDR3 is 14 amino acids long. The CDR3 is CAISVGGGQFVQYF. The CDR3 coding sequence is TGTGCCATCAGTGTAGGCGGGGGGCAGTTCGTGCAGTACTTC.

The rearrangement joins TRBV7-8 to TRBJ2-7; 11 bases line up with TRBD2. Germline values: CDR1 SGHVS, CDR2 FQNEAQ. CDR3 length: 15 amino acids. V lost 5 bases, J lost 2 bases, and 5 bases stayed unmatched. As DNA, the CDR3 is TGTGCCAGCAGCATAACTAGCGGGGGCACCTACGAGCAGTACTTC. Translating gives CASSITSGGTYEQYF.

The chain employs TRBV2 and TRBJ2-1; 7 bases map to TRBD2. This CDR3 comprises 13 residues. Germline values: CDR1 SNHLY, CDR2 FYNNEI. Losses at the gene ends were 6 bases for V and 5 bases for J; bases not matched to a gene: 4. The DNA for the CDR3 is TGTGCCAGCAGCGAACTAGCGAACAATGAGCAGTTCTTC. Residues: CASSELANNEQFF.

The chain combines TRBV5-1 with TRBJ2-1; TRBD2 matches at 11 bases. Trimming at V came to 0 bases and at J to 7 bases, leaving 18 bases not matched to a gene. CDR3 length: 20 amino acids. Germline-derived CDR1 and CDR2 are SGHRS and YFSETQ. CDR3 loop: CASSLERLAGGPTFGNEQFF. The CDR3 coding sequence is TGCGCCAGCAGCTTGGAGCGCCTAGCGGGAGGCCCTACCTTTGGGAATGAGCAGTTCTTC.

This sequence joins TRBV27 and TRBJ2-7; tentative D call: TRBD2 (5 bases). Germline CDR1 is MNHEY and CDR2 is SMNVEV (reference sequence). V was trimmed by 6 bases and J by 0 bases, leaving 15 bases between them. The length of the CDR3 is 15 residues. This CDR3 is CASSLSGPSSYEQYF. The CDR3 DNA follows: TGTGCCAGCAGCCTCAGCGGTCCGAGCTCCTACGAGCAGTACTTC.

The chain is built from TRBV7-2 and TRBJ2-6; D uncertain. CDR1 SGHTA and CDR2 FQGNSA come from the germline V gene. CDR3 length: 14 residues. Between the trimmed V and J ends, which lost 2 bases and 3 bases, there was a span of 5 bases. CDR3 sequence reads: CASSLSDGANVLTF. For the CDR3, the DNA is TGTGCCAGCAGCTTATCAGATGGGGCCAACGTCCTGACTTTC.

The genes are TRBV29-1 and TRBJ2-7; possibly TRBD2 for D (6 bases). Germline assignment: CDR1 SQVTM and CDR2 ANQGSEA. The V gene lost 4 bases and the J gene lost 4 bases, with 17 bases spanning the gap. This CDR3 is built from 14 residues. CDR3 sequence reads: CSVVLVAAGYEQYF. CDR3 DNA sequence: TGCAGCGTTGTCTTGGTCGCCGCGGGGTACGAGCAGTACTTC.

This rearrangement joins TRBV15 to TRBJ1-2, with D possibly being TRBD1 (6 bases). The germline V gene has CDR1 LNHNV and CDR2 YYDKDF (reference sequence). The CDR3 runs 15 residues. The V and J ends lost 1 base and 0 bases respectively, with 9 bases between them. The CDR3 protein is CATSRVRTANYGYTF. CDR3 DNA: TGTGCCACCAGCAGAGTCCGGACAGCTAACTATGGCTACACCTTC.

The gene calls are TRBV18 and TRBJ2-5, with 7 bases aligning to TRBD1. Germline V CDR1 and CDR2: KGHSH, LQKENI. CDR3 size: 16 residues. V was clipped by 3 bases and J by 8 bases; unmatched bases: 15. The CDR3 loop reads CASSPSTGTVVGTQYF. The CDR3 coding sequence is TGTGCCAGCTCACCTTCCACCGGGACAGTTGTAGGTACCCAGTACTTC. Based on the CDR3 plus reference TRBV18 and TRBJ2-5, the full variable domain is NAGVMQNPRHLVRRRGQEARLRCSPMKGHSHVYWYRQLPEEGLKFMVYLQKENIIDESGMPKERFSAEFPKEGPSILRIQQVVRGDSAAYFCASSPSTGTVVGTQYFGPGTRLLVL.

CDR3 in amino acids: CASSPNALGDYGYTF. As DNA, the CDR3 is TGTGCCAGCTCACCCAATGCGCTGGGAGACTATGGCTACACCTTC. This sequence joins TRBV18 and TRBJ1-2; D unresolved. The CDR3 has 15 amino acids. Between the trimmed V and J ends, which lost 3 bases and 3 bases, there was a span of 14 bases. CDR1 is KGHSH and CDR2 is LQKENI in the germline V gene. The full variable domain, with the rest looked up from reference TRBV18 and TRBJ1-2, is NAGVMQNPRHLVRRRGQEARLRCSPMKGHSHVYWYRQLPEEGLKFMVYLQKENIIDESGMPKERFSAEFPKEGPSILRIQQVVRGDSAAYFCASSPNALGDYGYTFGSGTRLTVV.

The rearrangement joins TRBV6-1 to TRBJ1-5; a weak D match, TRBD1 (6 bases). CDR3 size: 18 residues. Between the trimmed V and J ends, which lost 0 bases and 0 bases, there was a span of 15 bases. Germline CDR1 MNHNS, CDR2 SASEGT. The CDR3 sequence is CASSEAPGDRYSNQPQHF. CDR3 coding DNA: TGTGCCAGCAGTGAAGCGCCAGGGGATAGATATAGCAATCAGCCCCAGCATTTT.

V gene TRBV18 combines with J gene TRBJ1-6; TRBD1 matches 10 bases. V gave up 6 bases and J gave up 8 bases; unmatched junction bases: 7. This CDR3 comprises 15 residues. In germline, CDR1 is KGHSH, CDR2 LQKENI. As DNA, the CDR3 is TGTGCCAGCTCCCTCACCGGGACAGGGGATTCACCCCTCCACTTT. Protein sequence: CASSLTGTGDSPLHF.

The genes are TRBV30 and TRBJ1-2; D possibly corresponds to TRBD1 (5 bases). Trimming pared 3 bases from V and 3 bases from J, leaving 17 bases between. Germline lookup yields CDR1 GTSNPN and CDR2 SVGIG (reference sequence). This CDR3 has 15 amino acids. The CDR3 DNA is TGTGCCTGGAGGATCCAGGGATCACCCGACTATGGCTACACCTTC. It codes for CAWRIQGSPDYGYTF.

The chain joins TRBV6-5 to TRBJ2-3, with D possibly TRBD2 on 5 matching bases. This CDR3 spans 14 amino acids. The V gene's germline CDR1 is MNHEY and CDR2 SVGAGI. Trimming removed 7 bases at V and 2 bases at J, with 13 bases between. CDR3 sequence: CASTRGQDTDTQYF. The CDR3 bases are TGTGCCAGCACAAGAGGGCAGGACACAGATACGCAGTATTTT.

The chain combines TRBV10-3 with TRBJ1-1; TRBD1 aligns across 8 bases. CDR1 and CDR2 from the germline V gene are ENHRY and SYGVKD. V shed 7 bases, J shed 1 base, and the junction held 2 bases outside the gene matches. The CDR3 has 13 residues. For the CDR3, the DNA is TGTGCCATCACAGGGGGCGCGAACACTGAAGCTTTCTTT. Its protein product is CAITGGANTEAFF.

V usage is TRBV18 and J usage is TRBJ2-7, with 8 bases lining up with TRBD1. The CDR3 contains 17 residues. Germline CDR1 KGHSH, CDR2 LQKENI. Trimming cost V 5 bases and J 6 bases; bases outside gene matches: 18. The CDR3 DNA is TGTGCCAGCTCATCTTCTCTAATGGACAGGGTTGGGGTCGAGCAGTACTTC. This sequence encodes CASSSSLMDRVGVEQYF.

This chain uses TRBV19 with TRBJ1-2; 11 bases fit TRBD1. Trimming cost V 3 bases and J 6 bases; bases outside gene matches: 6. This CDR3 spans 15 amino acids. Germline V gene lookup returns CDR1 LNHDA and CDR2 SQIVND (reference sequence). The CDR3 DNA sequence: TGTGCCAGTAGTATCCGGACAGGGGGCGCGGATGGCTACACCTTC. Protein product: CASSIRTGGADGYTF.

The rearrangement joins TRBV5-6 to TRBJ2-1; 9 bases are a match to TRBD1. This CDR3 spans 16 amino acids. The trim removed 3 bases at V and 4 bases at J, leaving 8 bases unmatched. Germline V gene data show CDR1 as SGHDT and CDR2 as YYEEEE. DNA of the CDR3: TGTGCCAGCAGCTCCGGAACAGGGGGCGCTTACAATGAGCAGTTCTTC. Amino acids: CASSSGTGGAYNEQFF.

About this clone: At the DNA level, this CDR3 is encoded by other sequences in the same sample as well. This chain uses TRBV29-1 with TRBJ1-5; D remains unclear. Germline CDR1 is SQVTM and CDR2 is ANQGSEA. This CDR3 is built from 13 residues. V lost 5 bases, J lost 7 bases, and 15 bases lay in between. CDR3 region: CSVSPTEGQPQHF. The CDR3 DNA reads TGCAGCGTTTCCCCCACCGAGGGACAGCCCCAGCATTTT.

The genes are TRBV18 and TRBJ2-1; D gene unclear. The CDR3 is made up of 13 amino acids. V lost 0 bases and J 7 bases, leaving 7 bases between the germline ends. Germline loops: CDR1 KGHSH, CDR2 LQKENI. The CDR3 loop is CASSPPVRNEQFF. The CDR3 bases are TGTGCCAGCTCACCACCTGTCAGGAATGAGCAGTTCTTC.

V is TRBV4-1 and J is TRBJ1-2; D ambiguous. Trimming shortened V by 0 bases and J by 0 bases, and 8 bases separated the two germline ends. The CDR3 runs 15 residues. Per the germline V gene, CDR1 is MGHRA and CDR2 is YSYEKL. The CDR3 nucleotides are TGCGCCAGCAGCCAAGATCCGGGATCTAACTATGGCTACACCTTC. It yields the protein CASSQDPGSNYGYTF.

V is TRBV28 and J is TRBJ1-5; 7 bases match TRBD1. J was trimmed by 6 bases and V by 6 bases; bases with no gene match: 5. The CDR3 contains 13 residues. The germline CDR1 and CDR2 sequences are MDHEN and SYDVKM. The CDR3 nucleotides read TGTGCCAGCAGCCGGAGGGGGCTTCAGCCCCAGCATTTT. This gives the protein CASSRRGLQPQHF. Looking up the rest from reference TRBV28 and TRBJ1-5 gives the full variable domain: DVKVTQSSRYLVKRTGEKVFLECVQDMDHENMFWYRQDPGLGLRLIYFSYDVKMKEKGDIPEGYSVSREKKERFSLILESASTNQTSMYLCASSRRGLQPQHFGDGTRLSIL.